This T cell receptor (beta chain) was documented in a study of post-analysis software for immune sequencing data. The overall study: Included courses were relapsing-remitting and secondary progressive multiple sclerosis; progressive-relapsing multiple sclerosis was also included. The study, taken as a whole, reports: When patients were compared with controls, 5 or 6 TRBV segments were more frequent, TRBV5-6, TRBV5-1 and TRBV20-1 among them. Batch-matched samples strongly co-clustered by F measure.

The authors incorporated unique molecular identifiers into the TCR beta cDNA libraries. From roughly 1 to 10 million T cells, 400,000 to 500,000 cDNA molecules were obtained. MiXCR, applied by TCRdb to the PCR reads, yields one record per CDR3 protein. Of 700,000 to 800,000 distinct CDR3 sequences in the sample, 25% to 30% were seen once. The V gene lost 2 bases and the J gene lost 1 base, with 27 bases spanning the gap. Germline V gives CDR1 DFQATT, CDR2 SNEGSKA (reference sequence). CDR3 length: 21 amino acids. The sample holds one count of this clonotype. Its specificity is not known. The sequenced material came from blood. The sequence came from a girl under 18 with multiple sclerosis. The chain couples TRBV20-1 to TRBJ2-6; possibly TRBD1 for D (7 bases). The CDR3 DNA sequence: TGCAGTGCTAGAAATGCAGGGAGTCGACAGGGAGGATTTTCTGGGGCCAACGTCCTGACTTTC. This sequence encodes CSARNAGSRQGGFSGANVLTF.